This entry lists 28 T cell receptor beta chains sequenced from one sample in a study of molecular identifiers for immune sequencing clone quantification. TCRdb independently ran MiXCR on the PCR reads; one entry per CDR3 protein. There are approximately 670,000 distinct CDR3 sequences in the sample; 20% occur only once, and 0.85% to 0.9% lies in the top ten. Material: naive CD8+ T cells from blood, with Jurkat cell RNA spiked in. Noted subset: FACS-sorted CD8+CD4-CCR7+CD45RA+ naive T cells. The source is a human donor in good health. Some libraries in this study had Jurkat cell RNA spiked in.

This clonotype has only a few counts. This sequence joins TRBV20-1 and TRBJ1-1, with 11 bases fitting TRBD1. Germline CDR1 DFQATT, CDR2 SNEGSKA (reference sequence). The trim removed 1 base at V and 0 bases at J, leaving 7 bases unmatched. This CDR3 is 17 amino acids long. In nucleotides, the CDR3 is TGCAGTGCTAGAGTTGGGACAGGGGGGAGTTTGAACACTGAAGCTTTCTTT. The encoded protein is CSARVGTGGSLNTEAFF.

This clonotype has only a few counts. The V call is TRBV11-1, the J call TRBJ2-5; perhaps TRBD2 as D (5 bases). Germline values: CDR1 SGHAT, CDR2 FQDESV (reference sequence). This CDR3 spans 13 amino acids. Between the trimmed V and J ends, which lost 5 bases and 7 bases, there was a span of 14 bases. DNA of the CDR3: TGTGCCAGCAGCCTCGGGGTGTCTGGGACCCAGTACTTC. It translates to CASSLGVSGTQYF.

This clonotype has only a few counts. At one of its ends the junction is not consistent with the germline gene, which may arise from a read error. The chain has TRBV12-3 or TRBV12-4 and TRBJ2-2; possible D gene TRBD1, 6 bases. The CDR3 consists of 12 residues. The DNA of the CDR3 is TGTGCCAGCAGTTTGGGGGCCGGGGAGCTGTCTTTT. It encodes CASSLGAGELSF.

This clonotype was seen many times. The rearrangement uses TRBV7-9 and TRBJ2-7; D is uncertain. V gave up 7 bases and J gave up 2 bases, with 15 bases separating them. Germline V CDR1 and CDR2: SEHNR, FQNEAQ (reference sequence). This CDR3 has 14 residues. In DNA, the CDR3 is TGTGCCAGCACTTCTGCCGTGGGTCCCTACGAGCAGTACTTC. It yields the protein CASTSAVGPYEQYF.

This clonotype was counted between two and nine times. The rearrangement joins TRBV7-9 to TRBJ2-7; the D is unclear. This CDR3 is built from 14 residues. The germline V gene encodes CDR1 SEHNR and CDR2 FQNEAQ (reference sequence). V lost 1 base and J lost 0, with 7 bases in between. The CDR3 sequence: CASSLVRNSYEQYF. CDR3 coding DNA: TGTGCCAGCAGCTTAGTTAGGAACTCCTACGAGCAGTACTTC.

The sample holds a few counts of this clonotype. One junction end disagrees with the germline gene, perhaps due to a read error. The V gene is TRBV7-3, the J gene TRBJ2-1, with D perhaps TRBD1 (5 bases). Germline V gene data show CDR1 as SGHTA and CDR2 as FQGTGA. This CDR3 region has 16 residues. CDR3 sequence reads: CAGSPQGGSSYNEQFF. In nucleotides, the CDR3 is TGTGCCGGCAGCCCGCAGGGCGGCAGCTCCTACAATGAGCAGTTCTTC.

Many counts were recorded for this clonotype. A read error may account for a junction end that differs from germline. The V and J genes are TRBV7-9 and TRBJ2-7; TRBD2 might be the D (6 bases). Per the germline V gene, CDR1 is SEHNR and CDR2 is FQNEAQ (reference sequence). The CDR3 loop spans 13 amino acids. CDR3 residues: CASSPGLADEQYF. The CDR3 DNA follows: TGCGCCAGCAGCCCCGGTTTAGCGGACGAGCAGTACTTC.

A remark on this clonotype: This may be a read error, as it is one base from a much larger clone. The genes are TRBV28 and TRBJ2-7; D gene unclear. Germline V lookup: CDR1 MDHEN, CDR2 SYDVKM. This CDR3 contains 11 residues. CDR3: CASQASYEQCF. CDR3 nucleotide sequence: TGTGCCAGCCAAGCGTCCTACGAGCAGTGCTTC.

The table lists this clonotype with many counts. This sequence joins TRBV30 and TRBJ2-3, with 12 bases aligning to TRBD2. Germline V gene sequence: CDR1 GTSNPN, CDR2 SVGIG (reference sequence). This CDR3 is built from 14 residues. Trimming cost V 2 bases and J 6 bases; bases outside gene matches: 3. In DNA, the CDR3 is TGTGCCTGGAGTTGGACTAGCGGGATGGATACGCAGTATTTT. Its translation is CAWSWTSGMDTQYF. Combining the CDR3 with reference TRBV30 and TRBJ2-3 gives the whole variable domain SQTIHQWPATLVQPVGSPLSLECTVEGTSNPNLYWYRQAAGRGLQLLFYSVGIGQISSEVPQNLSASRPQDRQFILSSKKLLLSDSGFYLCAWSWTSGMDTQYFGPGTRLTVL.

This clonotype was counted only a few times. The rearrangement links TRBV9 to TRBJ2-2, with TRBD2 matching 8 bases. J gave up 3 bases and V 1 base, and 5 bases lay outside the gene matches. Germline assignment: CDR1 SGDLS and CDR2 YYNGEE. This CDR3 contains 16 residues. The CDR3 bases are TGTGCCAGCAGCGTATGGGCGGGGGGCGACACCGGGGAGCTGTTTTTT. This sequence encodes CASSVWAGGDTGELFF.

This clonotype has at least ten counts. The V gene is TRBV19, the J gene TRBJ1-1, with D maybe TRBD1 (6 bases). Trimming took 0 bases from V and 6 from J, leaving 17 bases between them. Looked up from germline, CDR1 is LNHDA and CDR2 is SQIVND (reference sequence). The CDR3 runs to 16 residues. CDR3 in amino acids: CASSIDRGRVRPEAFF. Written as DNA, the CDR3 is TGTGCCAGTAGTATAGATCGGGGGCGCGTACGCCCTGAAGCTTTCTTT.

The rearrangement joins TRBV27 to TRBJ1-5, with a weak D call TRBD1 (5 bases). The length of the CDR3 is 14 residues. CDR1 and CDR2 from the germline V gene are MNHEY and SMNVEV (reference sequence). With 6 bases removed from V and 5 bases from J, the gap between germline ends came to 14 bases. DNA of the CDR3: TGTGCCAGCAGCCCCAGGGTATCCGATCAGCCCCAGCATTTT. It codes for CASSPRVSDQPQHF.

This clonotype was counted once. The chain uses TRBV11-2 and TRBJ2-7; the match to TRBD1 covers 7 bases. CDR3 length: 15 residues. Trimming at V came to 1 base and at J to 2 bases, leaving 5 bases not matched to a gene. CDR1 and CDR2 (germline): SGHAT, FQNNGV. The CDR3 spells CASSLGLQGAYEQYF. CDR3 nucleotides: TGTGCCAGCAGCTTAGGTTTGCAGGGGGCCTACGAGCAGTACTTC.

This clonotype appeared many times. The chain links TRBV6-5 to TRBJ2-7; D perhaps matches TRBD2 (5 bases). V was pared by 6 bases and J by 4 bases, with 13 bases between. The CDR3 is 13 amino acids. Germline V gene lookup returns CDR1 MNHEY and CDR2 SVGAGI. The CDR3 protein is CASRSGTRYEQYF. The DNA of the CDR3 is TGTGCCAGCAGGTCGGGAACCCGATACGAGCAGTACTTC.

Remarks on this clonotype: A much larger clone sits a single nucleotide away, making a read error possible. The CDR3 does not close with the conserved phenylalanine or tryptophan, likely indicating a read error. V and J are TRBV29-1 and TRBJ1-2; TRBD1 might be the D (5 bases). The CDR3 is 18 residues long. Germline CDR1 is SQVTM and CDR2 is ANQGSEA. Trimming pared 1 base from V and 1 base from J, leaving 22 bases between. In DNA, the CDR3 is TGCAGCGTTGAAGGGGAGGGGCGGTCTTTAAATATTAACTATGGCTACACCCTC. Encoded protein: CSVEGEGRSLNINYGYTL.

This clonotype showed up many times. CDR3 sequence reads: CASSVGRVNQPQHF. The CDR3 DNA is TGTGCCAGCAGCGTAGGCAGGGTCAATCAGCCCCAGCATTTT. The chain recombines TRBV9 with TRBJ1-5, with a possible D match to TRBD1 (5 bases). CDR1 is SGDLS and CDR2 is YYNGEE in the germline V gene. The CDR3 consists of 14 residues. Trimming shortened V by 0 bases and J by 3 bases, and 7 bases separated the two germline ends.

This clonotype was detected many times. The chain has TRBV6-2 or TRBV6-3 and TRBJ2-3; 8 nucleotides agree with TRBD1. The CDR3 sequence is 15 residues long. Germline CDR1 MNHEY, CDR2 SVGEGT. V trimming: 8 bases; J trimming: 2 bases; junction bases outside the gene matches: 9. This chain's CDR3 is CASRQTGGATDTQYF. The DNA of the CDR3 is TGTGCCAGCCGACAAACAGGGGGTGCCACAGATACGCAGTATTTT.

About this clonotype: Likely a read error: the CDR3 ends without its conserved phenylalanine or tryptophan. This rearrangement joins TRBV7-9 to TRBJ2-7; D is unresolved. There are 13 residues in the CDR3. V lost 4 bases, J lost 1 base, and 8 bases lay in between. CDR1 SEHNR and CDR2 FQNEAQ come from the germline V gene (reference sequence). CDR3 nucleotides: TGTGCCAGCAGCTCCGATTCATCCTACGAGCAGTACTCC. It is translated as CASSSDSSYEQYS.

The chain joins TRBV28 to TRBJ2-1; D perhaps matches TRBD1 (6 bases). The CDR3 is 15 amino acids. Trimming took off 3 bases at V and 7 bases at J, with 16 bases between the two ends. Germline V gives CDR1 MDHEN, CDR2 SYDVKM. CDR3 sequence: CASSFRTASFNEQFF. The DNA of the CDR3 is TGTGCCAGCAGTTTTAGGACAGCTTCTTTTAATGAGCAGTTCTTC.

This clonotype has ten or more counts. The chain links TRBV20-1 to TRBJ2-7, with TRBD2 matching over 9 bases. Germline CDR1 is DFQATT and CDR2 is SNEGSKA (reference sequence). Trimming removed 6 bases from V and 0 bases from J; junction bases left unmatched: 6. The CDR3 loop spans 14 amino acids. CDR3 coding DNA: TGCAGTGCAAAGACAGCGGGGGGCTCCTACGAGCAGTACTTC. Its protein product is CSAKTAGGSYEQYF.

This clonotype was picked up many times. This may stem from a read error, because a much larger clone lies one nucleotide away. Because it lacks the conserved phenylalanine or tryptophan at the end, this CDR3 is likely a read error. The rearrangement uses TRBV29-1 and TRBJ1-1; D gene unclear. The V end was cut by 4 bases, the J end by 1 base, with 7 bases between. This CDR3 region has 12 residues. Germline CDR1 is SQVTM and CDR2 is ANQGSEA. The CDR3 DNA is TGCAGCGTTGTGGGCCAGAACACTGAAGCTTTCCTT. Protein: CSVVGQNTEAFL.

This clonotype was recorded many times. The J gene is TRBJ2-7, the V gene TRBV23-1; 7 bases agree with TRBD2. TRBV23-1 has ORF status, its function being uncertain. V shed 8 bases, J shed 6 bases, and the junction held 13 bases outside the gene matches. The CDR3 extends over 14 amino acids. The CDR3 spells CASPTGTTKREQYF. CDR3 DNA: TGCGCCAGCCCCACCGGGACTACTAAACGCGAGCAGTACTTC.

This clonotype was counted a few times. The chain couples TRBV6-6 to TRBJ2-2, with 12 positions matching TRBD2. CDR3 length equals 19 residues. Trimming removed 6 bases from V and 0 bases from J; junction bases left unmatched: 11. Germline CDR1 reads MNHNY; CDR2 reads SVGAGI (reference sequence). CDR3 amino acids: CASSKNSGTSGSNTGELFF. CDR3 DNA: TGTGCCAGCAGCAAAAACTCCGGGACTAGCGGGTCGAACACCGGGGAGCTGTTTTTT.

This clonotype was detected many times. The J gene is TRBJ2-1, the V gene TRBV20-1, with 9 nucleotides matching TRBD1. The junction had 8 bases not matched to a gene; V was cut back by 1 base and J by 7 bases. The germline gives CDR1 DFQATT, CDR2 SNEGSKA (reference sequence). This CDR3 comprises 15 residues. The CDR3 DNA sequence: TGCAGTGCTAGAGTGGGACAGGGTATAGGAAATGAGCAGTTCTTC. Translated, it gives CSARVGQGIGNEQFF.

In the case of this clonotype: This could be a read error, since a much larger clone is one nucleotide away. CDR3 sequence (DNA): TGTGCCAGCAGCCATGGACGAGAAGCTTTCTTT. Its protein is CASSHGREAFF. This chain joins TRBV5-4 and TRBJ1-1; no reliable D call. The germline CDR1 and CDR2 sequences are SGHNT and YYREEE (reference sequence). The CDR3 has 11 residues. V was pared by 4 bases and J by 8 bases, with 9 bases between.

This clonotype was picked up a small number of times. The chain combines TRBV18 with TRBJ2-1; unclear D gene. There are 12 residues in the CDR3. V lost 0 bases to trimming and J lost 6 bases, with 3 bases between them. Germline lookup yields CDR1 KGHSH and CDR2 LQKENI. CDR3 sequence: CASSPPSNEQFF. DNA of the CDR3: TGTGCCAGCTCACCACCATCCAATGAGCAGTTCTTC.

Comment on this clonotype: A single base separates this from a much larger clone, so it may be a read error. CDR3 nucleotide sequence: TGTGCCAGCGGCCGCGCCGTGCGGGAGAACACCGGGGAGCTGTTTTTT. Translating gives CASGRAVRENTGELFF. The chain couples TRBV7-2 to TRBJ2-2, with TRBD2 as a possible D gene (6 bases). The germline V gene has CDR1 SGHTA and CDR2 FQGNSA. Trimming shortened V by 8 bases and J by 1 base, and 17 bases separated the two germline ends. This CDR3 region has 16 residues.

This clonotype has at least ten counts. The chain carries TRBV13 and TRBJ2-7; 9 nucleotides match TRBD1. The CDR3 sequence is 14 residues long. Trimming removed 5 bases from V and 7 bases from J; junction bases left unmatched: 9. From germline, CDR1 is PRHDT and CDR2 FYEKMQ (reference sequence). CDR3 bases: TGTGCCAGCAGCCCAGGACAGGGGACGGGGGAGCAGTACTTC. This sequence encodes CASSPGQGTGEQYF. Variable domain in full (rest from reference TRBV13 and TRBJ2-7): AAGVIQSPRHLIKEKRETATLKCYPIPRHDTVYWYQQGPGQDPQFLISFYEKMQSDKGSIPDRFSAQQFSDYHSELNMSSLELGDSALYFCASSPGQGTGEQYFGPGTRLTVT.